Sequencing of this T cell receptor (beta chain) was carried out in a study of blood T cells in healthy people across ages. This clonotype has only a few counts. With a J-beta primer mix and a sample-barcoded 5' primer, a second PCR ran about 6 to 11 cycles. MiXCR, run by TCRdb on the 5' RACE reads, gives a single entry per CDR3 protein. The repertoire holds hundreds of thousands of distinct CDR3 sequences, with about 42% as singletons. The CDR3 length is 16 residues. Trimming cost V 5 bases and J 5 bases, with 19 bases left between them. Germline loops: CDR1 LGHNA, CDR2 YNFKEQ. This TCR was recovered from a man in his 60s in good health. The rearrangement joins TRBV4-2 to TRBJ2-1, with D possibly being TRBD2 (7 bases). Input material: blood. This CDR3 reads CASSEGGPGVDNEQFF. In DNA form, the CDR3 reads TGTGCCAGCAGCGAGGGAGGGCCAGGGGTGGACAATGAGCAGTTCTTC.